Included here is one T cell receptor (beta chain) sequence, with context. Then a second PCR, running about 6 to 12 cycles, was carried out with a sample-barcoded 5' primer and a J-beta primer mix. One entry per CDR3 protein results from TCRdb running MiXCR on the 5' RACE reads. The table shows more than 900,000 distinct CDR3 sequences, with 25% to 30% occurring only once. This record belongs to a study of blood T cells in healthy people across ages. Germline V gene lookup returns CDR1 SGHAT and CDR2 FQNNGV. Deletions cut 0 bases from V and 4 bases from J, with 16 bases between. This CDR3 has 17 residues. The same sample was also used in a study of T cells of mothers and their children.

This chain connects TRBV11-2 to TRBJ1-5; perhaps TRBD1 as D (6 bases). This TCR derives from a woman in her forties in good health. The sample was blood. The CDR3 here is CASSLDGPTGRNQPQHF. DNA for the CDR3: TGTGCCAGCAGCTTAGACGGACCGACAGGTCGGAATCAGCCCCAGCATTTT.